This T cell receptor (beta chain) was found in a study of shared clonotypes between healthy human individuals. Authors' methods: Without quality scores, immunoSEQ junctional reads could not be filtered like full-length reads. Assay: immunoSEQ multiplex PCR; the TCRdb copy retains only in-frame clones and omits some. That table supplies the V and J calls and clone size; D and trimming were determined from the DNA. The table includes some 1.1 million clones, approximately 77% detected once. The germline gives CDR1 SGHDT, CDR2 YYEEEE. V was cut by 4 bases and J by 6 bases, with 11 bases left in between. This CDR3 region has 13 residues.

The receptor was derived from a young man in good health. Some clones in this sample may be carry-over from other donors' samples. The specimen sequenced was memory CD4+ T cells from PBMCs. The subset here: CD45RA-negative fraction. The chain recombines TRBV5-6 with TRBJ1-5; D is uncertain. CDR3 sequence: CASSTRRAQPQHF. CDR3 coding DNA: TGTGCCAGCAGCACCCGCCGCGCTCAGCCCCAGCATTTT. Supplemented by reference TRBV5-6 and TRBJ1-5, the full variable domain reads DAGVTQSPTHLIKTRGQQVTLRCSPKSGHDTVSWYQQALGQGPQFIFQYYEEEERQRGNFPDRFSGHQFPNYSSELNVNALLLGDSALYLCASSTRRAQPQHFGDGTRLSIL.